This T cell receptor beta chain was sequenced in a study of identifying expanded T cells in peripheral blood. Points from the study as a whole: Over approximately two and four weeks, about 16.4 and 19 clones changed, versus more than 1 between replicates.

As for this clone: Its antigen is unknown.

Germline loops: CDR1 LGHNT, CDR2 FRNRAP. Unmatched junction bases numbered 25, after V lost 1 base and J lost 7 bases. The CDR3 runs 21 residues. Assay: immunoSEQ multiplex PCR; the TCRdb copy retains only in-frame clones and omits some. The table lists 95,000 to 150,000 clones, 84% of them singletons. The sample was blood. This clonotype was sampled from a person between 18 and 69 years old in good health. J is TRBJ1-1 and V is TRBV12-5; 9 bases align to TRBD1. The CDR3 protein is CASGLGTGTGIGTLIGGEAFF. The CDR3 DNA sequence: TGTGCTAGTGGTTTGGGGACCGGGACAGGGATTGGGACCTTGATCGGGGGTGAAGCTTTCTTT.